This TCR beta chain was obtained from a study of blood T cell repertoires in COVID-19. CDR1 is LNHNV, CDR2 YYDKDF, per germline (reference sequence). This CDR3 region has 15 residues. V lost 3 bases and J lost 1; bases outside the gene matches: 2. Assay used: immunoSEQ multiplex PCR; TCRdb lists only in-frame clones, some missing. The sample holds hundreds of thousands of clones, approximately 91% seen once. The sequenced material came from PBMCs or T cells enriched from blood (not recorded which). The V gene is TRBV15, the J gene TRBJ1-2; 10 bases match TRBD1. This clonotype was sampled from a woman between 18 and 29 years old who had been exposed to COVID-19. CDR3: CATSRGQGNNYGYTF. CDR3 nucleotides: TGTGCCACCAGCAGGGGACAGGGGAATAACTATGGCTACACCTTC.